The next 22 T cell receptor beta chains were all read from a single sample in a study of T cells in Graves' hyperthyroidism and ophthalmopathy. What was amplified from RNA transcripts were TCR beta CDR3 regions. In the first-round RT-PCR of the TCR CDR3, the HTBI primer set was used. Using its own MiXCR run on the multiplex PCR reads, TCRdb lists one record per CDR3 protein. The sample shows some 270,000 distinct CDR3 sequences, roughly 14% of them seen only once. The sequencing sample was made of blood. The receptors were gathered from a woman in her twenties or thirties with Graves' hyperthyroidism that later progressed to Graves' ophthalmopathy.

This clonotype has ten or more counts. The V call is TRBV20-1, the J call TRBJ2-7; D remains unclear. The ends were cut back, 6 bases at V and 1 base at J, with 10 bases in the middle. The CDR3 has 12 residues. In germline, CDR1 is DFQATT, CDR2 SNEGSKA (reference sequence). CDR3 region: CSATDASYEQYF. Here the CDR3 DNA reads TGCAGTGCAACGGACGCGTCCTACGAGCAGTACTTC.

This clonotype has ten or more counts. Here the CDR3 DNA reads TGTGCCAGCAGTCTCACACCGACTAGCGGGAGTTTCTACGAGCAGTACTTC. It yields the protein CASSLTPTSGSFYEQYF. This sequence joins TRBV27 and TRBJ2-7; TRBD2 aligns across 12 bases. The CDR3 has 17 residues. Germline-derived CDR1 and CDR2 are MNHEY and SMNVEV (reference sequence). The ends lost 5 bases at V and 3 bases at J; junction bases unmatched: 11.

This clonotype came up many times. The chain couples TRBV7-9 to TRBJ2-3; 8 bases agree with TRBD2. Germline CDR1 and CDR2: SEHNR and FQNEAQ (reference sequence). The CDR3 extends over 17 amino acids. The J segment lost 3 bases and the V segment lost 5 bases, leaving 13 bases of the junction unmatched. The CDR3 DNA reads TGTGCCAGCAGCCCTATACGACTAGCGTTTGAGACAGATACGCAGTATTTT. It is translated as CASSPIRLAFETDTQYF.

V usage is TRBV7-8 and J usage is TRBJ2-2; TRBD1 might be the D (5 bases). Trimming took off 6 bases at V and 1 base at J, with 9 bases between the two ends. CDR1 is SGHVS and CDR2 is FQNEAQ in the germline V gene. This CDR3 has 14 residues. The CDR3 DNA reads TGTGCCAGCAGTCTCAGGGAGAACACCGGGGAGCTGTTTTTT. Its translation is CASSLRENTGELFF.

This clonotype was observed at least ten times. V and J are TRBV7-8 and TRBJ2-3; 16 nucleotides agree with TRBD2. The V gene end was trimmed by 3 bases and the J gene end by 5 bases; junction bases not matched to a gene: 2. The CDR3 consists of 16 residues. The V gene's germline CDR1 is SGHVS and CDR2 FQNEAQ. The CDR3 DNA follows: TGTGCCAGCAGCTTGGGACTAGCGGGAGGGCGAGATACGCAGTATTTT. Protein sequence: CASSLGLAGGRDTQYF.

This clonotype showed up just a few times. The chain uses TRBV5-1 and TRBJ2-7; 9 nucleotides align to TRBD2. From germline, CDR1 is SGHRS and CDR2 YFSETQ. The V segment lost 10 bases and the J segment 6 bases; nucleotides outside the gene matches: 23. This CDR3 spans 17 amino acids. CDR3 protein: CALSPPASGDLLGEQYF. The CDR3 nucleotides are TGCGCCCTCTCCCCCCCGGCTAGCGGGGACCTACTGGGCGAGCAGTACTTC.

Comment on this clonotype: A much more abundant neighbour one base away suggests this may be a read error. CDR3: CSAPTSGNEQYF. The CDR3 DNA sequence: TGCAGTGCGCCGACTAGCGGCAATGAGCAGTACTTC. The chain links TRBV20-1 to TRBJ2-7, with 9 bases lining up with TRBD2. CDR3 length: 12 amino acids. The V segment lost 6 bases and the J segment 7 bases; nucleotides outside the gene matches: 7. CDR1 is DFQATT, CDR2 SNEGSKA, per germline (reference sequence).

This clonotype was picked up many times. This chain links TRBV6-5 with TRBJ1-4, with 7 bases fitting TRBD1. CDR3 length: 15 amino acids. V was clipped by 3 bases and J by 2 bases; unmatched bases: 3. Per germline, CDR1 MNHEY and CDR2 SVGAGI. The CDR3 DNA reads TGTGCCAGCAGTTATACAGGGGCCACTAATGAAAAACTGTTTTTT. It encodes CASSYTGATNEKLFF.

The V call is TRBV28, the J call TRBJ1-6; D may be TRBD1 (5 bases). With 2 bases removed from V and 7 bases from J, the gap between germline ends came to 9 bases. Per the germline V gene, CDR1 is MDHEN and CDR2 is SYDVKM. This CDR3 is built from 14 residues. The CDR3 coding sequence is TGTGCCAGCAGTTTAACCGGGGCGAATTCACCCCTCCACTTT. Its protein is CASSLTGANSPLHF.

This clonotype has just a few counts. The chain carries TRBV9 and TRBJ2-3; 10 bases fit TRBD2. The CDR3 totals 17 residues. Per germline, CDR1 SGDLS and CDR2 YYNGEE. V lost 0 bases to trimming and J lost 4 bases; unmatched junction nucleotides: 8. In DNA, the CDR3 is TGTGCCAGCAGCGTAGGGGCTAGCGGGAGTTTGGCAGATACGCAGTATTTT. Its translation is CASSVGASGSLADTQYF.

This clonotype was observed many times. V gene TRBV3-1 combines with J gene TRBJ1-5; D not resolved. The CDR3 runs to 16 residues. Deletions cut 2 bases from V and 0 bases from J, with 11 bases between. CDR1 and CDR2 (germline): LGHDT, YNNKEL (reference sequence). The CDR3 here is CASSQSSDYSNQPQHF. CDR3 sequence (DNA): TGTGCCAGCAGCCAATCGTCCGATTATAGCAATCAGCCCCAGCATTTT.

In its sample, this clonotype was seen a few times. The chain joins TRBV15 to TRBJ2-5, with D tentatively TRBD1 (5 bases). The CDR3 spans 14 residues. Trimming removed 1 base at V and 2 bases at J, with 8 bases between. Germline assignment: CDR1 LNHNV and CDR2 YYDKDF (reference sequence). The CDR3 loop reads CATSRGTPQETQYF. CDR3 in DNA: TGTGCCACCAGCAGAGGGACACCACAAGAGACCCAGTACTTC.

This clonotype was counted a few times. V is TRBV6-1 and J is TRBJ2-6; D assignment may be TRBD1 or TRBD2 (5 bases each). Germline CDR1 reads MNHNS; CDR2 reads SASEGT. The CDR3 consists of 17 residues. V was shortened by 7 bases and J by 0 bases, with 16 bases between the two germline ends. CDR3 DNA: TGTGCCAGCACCAAGGGGAGCTGGAGCTCTGGGGCCAACGTCCTGACTTTC. It specifies CASTKGSWSSGANVLTF.

In the case of this clonotype: Just one base apart from a much larger clone, this may be a read error. The chain recombines TRBV5-4 with TRBJ1-1, with 10 bases identical to TRBD1. This CDR3 region has 14 residues. Germline values: CDR1 SGHNT, CDR2 YYREEE (reference sequence). The CDR3 bases are TGTGCCAGCAGCCGAGGACAGGGGGTGTCTGAAGCTTCCTTT. Protein product: CASSRGQGVSEASF.

There are many counts of this clonotype. This sequence joins TRBV28 and TRBJ1-2; D uncertain. Trimming stripped 4 bases from V and 5 bases from J, with 20 bases between. Germline V gives CDR1 MDHEN, CDR2 SYDVKM. This CDR3 has 16 amino acids. The CDR3 DNA sequence: TGTGCCAGCAGTTCCCCCCAAAATGAGAGGGTATATGGCTACACCTTC. This encodes CASSSPQNERVYGYTF.

This clonotype was counted many times. The chain carries TRBV19 and TRBJ1-5; D possibly corresponds to TRBD1 (6 bases). Per germline, CDR1 LNHDA and CDR2 SQIVND (reference sequence). With 7 bases removed from V and 6 bases from J, the gap between germline ends came to 16 bases. The length of the CDR3 is 14 residues. The DNA for the CDR3 is TGTGCCAGTATTACACAGGGAGGAAGTCAGCCCCAGCATTTT. This encodes CASITQGGSQPQHF.

The table lists this clonotype with many counts. The chain combines TRBV6-2 or TRBV6-3 with TRBJ2-7; 12 positions match TRBD2. After removal of 8 bases from V and 5 bases from J, the junction contained 10 bases not matched to a gene. The CDR3 has 15 amino acids. CDR1 and CDR2 from the germline V gene are MNHEY and SVGEGT. The CDR3 reads CASRLGLAGSDEQYF. The CDR3 DNA is TGTGCCAGCCGCCTAGGACTAGCGGGATCAGACGAGCAGTACTTC.

In its sample, this clonotype was seen many times. The genes are TRBV6-1 and TRBJ1-2; TRBD1 might be the D (5 bases). Trimming took 6 bases from V and 2 from J, leaving 13 bases between them. CDR1 is MNHNS, CDR2 SASEGT, per germline. The CDR3 has 14 amino acids. CDR3 nucleotides: TGTGCCAGCAGAAAGCGGGGGACCAACTATGGCTACACCTTC. Its translation is CASRKRGTNYGYTF.

The chain couples TRBV10-3 to TRBJ2-2; D unclear. Germline-derived CDR1 and CDR2 are ENHRY and SYGVKD. Trimming took 3 bases from V and 2 from J, leaving 7 bases between them. The CDR3 length is 14 residues. For the CDR3, the DNA is TGTGCCATCAGTGACCCAGACAACACCGGGGAGCTGTTTTTT. Translation gives CAISDPDNTGELFF.

Points on this clonotype: This sequence may be a read error, since a much larger clone differs from it by one base. This chain links TRBV6-1 with TRBJ2-5; possibly TRBD2 for D (6 bases). Trimming stripped 6 bases from V and 2 bases from J, with 19 bases between. Germline lookup yields CDR1 MNHNS and CDR2 SASEGT. The CDR3 spans 16 residues. The CDR3 spells CASSPGGSGRQETQYF. The CDR3 nucleotides read TGTGCCAGCAGCCCCGGGGGATCGGGACGTCAAGAGACCCAGTACTTC.

This clonotype was seen ten or more times. V is TRBV5-1 and J is TRBJ2-1; D may be TRBD2 (5 bases). The germline gives CDR1 SGHRS, CDR2 YFSETQ. With 3 bases removed from V and 10 bases from J, the gap between germline ends came to 14 bases. The CDR3 length is 13 residues. This chain's CDR3 is CASSWSRGGEQFF. The DNA of the CDR3 is TGCGCCAGCAGCTGGTCCCGGGGTGGGGAGCAGTTCTTC.

The gene calls are TRBV24-1 and TRBJ2-1, with a possible D match to TRBD1 (6 bases). The CDR3 totals 16 residues. Per germline, CDR1 KGHDR and CDR2 SFDVKD. Trimming shortened V by 6 bases and J by 5 bases, and 19 bases separated the two germline ends. CDR3 residues: CATSQSYRVADNEQFF. CDR3 coding DNA: TGTGCCACCAGTCAGTCGTACAGGGTGGCGGACAATGAGCAGTTCTTC.